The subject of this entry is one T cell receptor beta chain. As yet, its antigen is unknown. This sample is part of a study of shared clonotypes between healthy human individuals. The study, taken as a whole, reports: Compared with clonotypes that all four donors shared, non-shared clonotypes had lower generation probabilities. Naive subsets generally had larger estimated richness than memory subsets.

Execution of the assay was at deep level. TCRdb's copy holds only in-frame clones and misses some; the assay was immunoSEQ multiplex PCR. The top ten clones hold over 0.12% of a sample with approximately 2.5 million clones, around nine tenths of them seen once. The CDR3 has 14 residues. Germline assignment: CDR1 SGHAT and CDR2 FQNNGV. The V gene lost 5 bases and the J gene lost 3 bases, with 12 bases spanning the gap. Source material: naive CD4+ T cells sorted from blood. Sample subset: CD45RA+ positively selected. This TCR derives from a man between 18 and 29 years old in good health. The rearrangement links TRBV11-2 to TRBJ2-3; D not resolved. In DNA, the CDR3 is TGTGCCAGCAGCCGAAACGGACGGACAGATACGCAGTATTTT. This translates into CASSRNGRTDTQYF.